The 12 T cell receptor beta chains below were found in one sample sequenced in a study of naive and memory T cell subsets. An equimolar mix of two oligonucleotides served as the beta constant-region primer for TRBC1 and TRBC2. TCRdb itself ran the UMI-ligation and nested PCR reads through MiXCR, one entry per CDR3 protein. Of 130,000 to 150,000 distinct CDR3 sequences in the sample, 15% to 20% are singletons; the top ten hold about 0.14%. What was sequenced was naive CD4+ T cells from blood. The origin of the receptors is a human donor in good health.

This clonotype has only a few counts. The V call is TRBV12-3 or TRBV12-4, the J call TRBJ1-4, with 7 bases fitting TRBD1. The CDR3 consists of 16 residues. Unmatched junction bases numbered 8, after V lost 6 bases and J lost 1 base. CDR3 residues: CASRGDSRGTNEKLFF. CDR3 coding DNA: TGTGCCAGCAGAGGGGACAGCCGGGGAACTAATGAAAAACTGTTTTTT.

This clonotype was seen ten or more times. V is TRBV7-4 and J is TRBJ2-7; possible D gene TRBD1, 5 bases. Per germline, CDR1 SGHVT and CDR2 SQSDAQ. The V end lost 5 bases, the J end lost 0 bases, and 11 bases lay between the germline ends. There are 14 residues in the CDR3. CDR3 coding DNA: TGTGCCAGCAGCACCCCAGGGTACTCCTACGAGCAGTACTTC. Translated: CASSTPGYSYEQYF.

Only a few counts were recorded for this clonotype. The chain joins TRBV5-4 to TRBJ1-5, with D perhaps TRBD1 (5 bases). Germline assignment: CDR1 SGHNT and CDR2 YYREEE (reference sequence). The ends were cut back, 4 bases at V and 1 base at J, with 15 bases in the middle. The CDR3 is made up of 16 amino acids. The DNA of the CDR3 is TGTGCCAGCAGCCCCGGGGGAGGGAAGAGCAATCAGCCCCAGCATTTT. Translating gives CASSPGGGKSNQPQHF.

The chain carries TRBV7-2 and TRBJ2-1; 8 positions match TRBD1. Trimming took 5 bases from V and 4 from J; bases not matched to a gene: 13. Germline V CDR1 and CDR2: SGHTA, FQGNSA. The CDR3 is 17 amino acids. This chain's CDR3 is CASSKQGDRRPYNEQFF. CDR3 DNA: TGTGCCAGCAGCAAACAAGGGGACAGGCGACCTTACAATGAGCAGTTCTTC.

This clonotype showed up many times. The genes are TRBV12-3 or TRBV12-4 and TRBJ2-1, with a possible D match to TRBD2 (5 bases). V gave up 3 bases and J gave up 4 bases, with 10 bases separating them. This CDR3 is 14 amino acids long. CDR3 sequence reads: CASSFHPGYNEQFF. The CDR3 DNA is TGTGCCAGCAGTTTCCACCCGGGATACAATGAGCAGTTCTTC.

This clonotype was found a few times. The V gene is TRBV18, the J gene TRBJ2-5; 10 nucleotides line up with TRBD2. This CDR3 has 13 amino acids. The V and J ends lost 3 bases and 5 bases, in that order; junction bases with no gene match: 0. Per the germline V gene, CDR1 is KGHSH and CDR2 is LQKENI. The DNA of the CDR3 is TGTGCCAGCTCACCGGGACTAGCGGAGACCCAGTACTTC. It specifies CASSPGLAETQYF. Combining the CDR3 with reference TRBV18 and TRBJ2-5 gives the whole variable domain NAGVMQNPRHLVRRRGQEARLRCSPMKGHSHVYWYRQLPEEGLKFMVYLQKENIIDESGMPKERFSAEFPKEGPSILRIQQVVRGDSAAYFCASSPGLAETQYFGPGTRLLVL.

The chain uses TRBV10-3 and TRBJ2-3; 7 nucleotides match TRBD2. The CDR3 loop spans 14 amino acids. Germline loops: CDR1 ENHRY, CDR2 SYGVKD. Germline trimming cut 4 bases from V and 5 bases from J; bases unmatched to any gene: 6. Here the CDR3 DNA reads TGTGCCATCAGTGTGGCTAGCGGCAAAGATACGCAGTATTTT. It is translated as CAISVASGKDTQYF.

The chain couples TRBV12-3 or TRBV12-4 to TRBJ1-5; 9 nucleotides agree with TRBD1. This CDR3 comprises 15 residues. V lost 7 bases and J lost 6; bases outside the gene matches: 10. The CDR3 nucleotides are TGTGCCAGCAATCCGGGACAGGGATTCGGTCAGCCCCAGCATTTT. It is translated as CASNPGQGFGQPQHF.

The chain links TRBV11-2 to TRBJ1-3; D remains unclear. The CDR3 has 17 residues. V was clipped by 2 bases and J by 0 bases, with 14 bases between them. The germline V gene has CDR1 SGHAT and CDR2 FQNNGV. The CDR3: CASSLFPPSASGNTIYF. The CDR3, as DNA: TGTGCCAGCAGCTTATTTCCCCCCTCGGCCTCTGGAAACACCATATATTTT.

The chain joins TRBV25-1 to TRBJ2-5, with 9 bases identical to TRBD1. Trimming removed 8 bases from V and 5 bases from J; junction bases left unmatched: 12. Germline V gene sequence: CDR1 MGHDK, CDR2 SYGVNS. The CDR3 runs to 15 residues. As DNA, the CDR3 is TGTGCCAGCGGGAGGCACGGGACAGGGCCGGAGACCCAGTACTTC. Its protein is CASGRHGTGPETQYF.

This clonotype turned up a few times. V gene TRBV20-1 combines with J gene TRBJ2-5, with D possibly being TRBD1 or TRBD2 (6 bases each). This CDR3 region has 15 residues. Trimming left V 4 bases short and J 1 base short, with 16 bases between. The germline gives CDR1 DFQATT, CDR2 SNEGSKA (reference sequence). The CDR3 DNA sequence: TGCAGTGCTAAGGGGGGCAAGCCGTCCCAAGAGACCCAGTACTTC. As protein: CSAKGGKPSQETQYF.

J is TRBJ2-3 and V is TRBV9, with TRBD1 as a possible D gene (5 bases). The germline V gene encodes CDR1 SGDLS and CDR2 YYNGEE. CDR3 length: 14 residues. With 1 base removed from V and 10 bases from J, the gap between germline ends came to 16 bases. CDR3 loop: CASSVKPPQGAQYF. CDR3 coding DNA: TGTGCCAGCAGCGTAAAGCCTCCTCAAGGGGCGCAGTATTTT.